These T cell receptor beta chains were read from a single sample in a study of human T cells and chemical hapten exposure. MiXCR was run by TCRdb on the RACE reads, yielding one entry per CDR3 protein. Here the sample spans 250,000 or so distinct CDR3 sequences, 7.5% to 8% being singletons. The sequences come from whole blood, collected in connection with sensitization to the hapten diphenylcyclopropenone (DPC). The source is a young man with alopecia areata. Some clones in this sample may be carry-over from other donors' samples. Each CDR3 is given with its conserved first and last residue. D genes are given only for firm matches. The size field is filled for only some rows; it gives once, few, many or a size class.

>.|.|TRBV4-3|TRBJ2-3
TGCGCCAGCAGCCAAGAGTTCCCAAGCACAGATACGCAGTATTTT
CASSQEFPSTDTQYF
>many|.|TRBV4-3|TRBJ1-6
TGCGCCAGCAGCCAAGAAGAGAGCCTCTCCTCACCCCTCCACTTT
CASSQEESLSSPLHF
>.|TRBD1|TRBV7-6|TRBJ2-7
TGTGCCAGCAGCTTGGACAGGTTACCCAGCGAGCAGTACTTC
CASSLDRLPSEQYF
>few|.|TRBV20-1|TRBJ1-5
TGCAGTGCTAGAGGAGCTTCCTCCAATCAGCCCCAGCATTTT
CSARGASSNQPQHF
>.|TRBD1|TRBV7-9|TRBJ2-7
TGTGCCAGCACCCTATCTGGGACAGGAGACTACGAGCAGTACTTC
CASTLSGTGDYEQYF
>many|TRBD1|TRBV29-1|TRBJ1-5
TGCAGCGTTGAAGAGACAGGGATCGGCAATCAGCCCCAGCATTTT
CSVEETGIGNQPQHF
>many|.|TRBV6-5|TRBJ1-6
TGTGCCAGCAGTTACTCCCAGGGGCTGAGGAATTCACCCCTCCACTTT
CASSYSQGLRNSPLHF
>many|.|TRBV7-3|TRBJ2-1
TGTGCCAGCAGCTTAGGTCTAAGCTCCTACAATGAGCAGTTCTTC
CASSLGLSSYNEQFF
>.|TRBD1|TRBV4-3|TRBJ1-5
TGCGCCAGCAGCCAAGATCGCACAGGGGTGAGTCAGCCCCAGCATTTT
CASSQDRTGVSQPQHF
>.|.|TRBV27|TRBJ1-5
TGTGCCAGCAGTTTATTTCGGCTGGAGGGTCAGCCCCAGCATTTT
CASSLFRLEGQPQHF
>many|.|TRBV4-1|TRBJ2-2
TGCGCCAGCAGCCAAGAATCTGGGGGGCACACCGGGGAGCTGTTTTTT
CASSQESGGHTGELFF
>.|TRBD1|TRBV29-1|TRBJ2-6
TGCAGCGCAATCGACGGGACAGAGTCTTCAGGGGCCAACGTCCTGACTTTC
CSAIDGTESSGANVLTF
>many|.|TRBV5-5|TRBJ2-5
TGTGCCAGCAGCCGTTCGCCTCAGTGGGAGACCCAGTACTTC
CASSRSPQWETQYF
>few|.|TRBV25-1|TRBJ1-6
TGTGCCAGCAGAAGAGGCAGCTCACCCCTCCACTTT
CASRRGSSPLHF
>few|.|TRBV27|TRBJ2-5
TGTGCCAGCAGTATCGGAGTGGCCCCCGCGAATGTAGAGACCCAGTACTTC
CASSIGVAPANVETQYF
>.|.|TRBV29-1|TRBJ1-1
TGCAGCGTTGATCTTCACACTGAAGCTTTCTTT
CSVDLHTEAFF
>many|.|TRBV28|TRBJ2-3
TGTGCCAGCAGTGATTCGCGGGGGCCCACAGATACGCAGTATTTT
CASSDSRGPTDTQYF
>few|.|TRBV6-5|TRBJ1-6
TGTGCCAGCAGCCGCCAGAAAAGCTCACCCCTCCACTTT
CASSRQKSSPLHF
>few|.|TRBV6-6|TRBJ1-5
TGTGGGACCGCTGATAGCAATCAGCCCCAGCATTTT
CGTADSNQPQHF
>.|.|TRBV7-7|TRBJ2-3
TGTGCCAGCAGCTTAGTGGGGGTGGATACGCAGTATTTT
CASSLVGVDTQYF
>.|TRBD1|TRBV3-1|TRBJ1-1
TGTGCCAGCAGCAAAACTTTGGACAGGGCCACTGAAGCTTTCTTT
CASSKTLDRATEAFF
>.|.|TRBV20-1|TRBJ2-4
TGCAGTTTGACAGAACCAGCCAAAAACATTCAGTACTTC
CSLTEPAKNIQYF
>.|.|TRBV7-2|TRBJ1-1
TGTGCCAGCAGCGCCGTTGATGAAGCTTTCTTT
CASSAVDEAFF
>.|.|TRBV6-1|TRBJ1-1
TGTGCCAGCAGTGTAGGGCGGGTATCCGGCACTGAAGCTTTCTTT
CASSVGRVSGTEAFF
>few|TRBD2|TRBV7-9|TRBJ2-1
TGTGCCAGCAGCATCTCGCGGGGGTACAATGAGCAGTTCTTC
CASSISRGYNEQFF
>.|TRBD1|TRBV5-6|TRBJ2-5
TGTGCCAGCAGCTTGAGGGAGACAGGGCAGTACCAAGAGACCCAGTACTTC
CASSLRETGQYQETQYF
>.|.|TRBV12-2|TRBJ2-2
TGTGCAAGTCTTCCGGTCGGGACAACGAACACCGGGGAGCTGTTTTTT
CASLPVGTTNTGELFF
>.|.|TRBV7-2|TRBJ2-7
TGTGCCAGCAGCTTCCAGGGTCCCTACGAGCAGTACTTC
CASSFQGPYEQYF
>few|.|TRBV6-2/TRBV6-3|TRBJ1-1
TGTGCCAGCAGTTACAAGCGGAACACTGAAGCTTTCTTT
CASSYKRNTEAFF
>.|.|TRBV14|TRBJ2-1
TGTGCCAGCAGCCAAGTACACCTGAGCTCCTACAATGAGCAGTTCTTC
CASSQVHLSSYNEQFF
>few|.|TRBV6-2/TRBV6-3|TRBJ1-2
TGTGCCAGCAATGTGGGCGCGTGGTTTGGCTACACCTTC
CASNVGAWFGYTF
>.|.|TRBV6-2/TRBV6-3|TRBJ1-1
TGTGCCAGCAGCCGCCACCTCGACGTCCCCACTGAAGCTTTCTTT
CASSRHLDVPTEAFF
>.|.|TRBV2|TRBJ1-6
TGTGCCAGCAGGCCATCGGAGGGGACACCCCTCCACTTT
CASRPSEGTPLHF
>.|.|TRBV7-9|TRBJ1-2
TGTGCCAGCAGCCACCCTTTTTCGACAGGAGTTATATGGGGCTACACCTTC
CASSHPFSTGVIWGYTF
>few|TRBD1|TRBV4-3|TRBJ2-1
TGCGCCAGCAGCCAAGATTGGGGACAGACTTTTTCCTACAATGAGCAGTTCTTC
CASSQDWGQTFSYNEQFF
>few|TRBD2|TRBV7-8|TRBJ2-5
TGTGCCAGCAGCTCAGGACTAGCGGGGGATGTAGAGACCCAGTACTTC
CASSSGLAGDVETQYF
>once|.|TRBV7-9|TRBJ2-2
TGTGCCAGCAGCCGTCAGGGACGTGGCCCCGGGGAGCTGTTTTTT
CASSRQGRGPGELFF
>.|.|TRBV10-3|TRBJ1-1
TGTGCCATCAGTGAGTCGACGGGGCTCGACGCTTTCTTT
CAISESTGLDAFF
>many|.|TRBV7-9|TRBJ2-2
TGTGCCAGCACGAAATCCGGACGAGACACCGGGGAGCTGTTTTTT
CASTKSGRDTGELFF
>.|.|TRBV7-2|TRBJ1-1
TGTGCCAGCAGCTTAGAGTCCAGGGCCCGGACTGAAGCTTTCTTT
CASSLESRARTEAFF
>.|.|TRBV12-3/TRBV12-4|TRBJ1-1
TGTGCCAGCAGTTTATGGGATCGGGCTGAAGCTTTCTTT
CASSLWDRAEAFF
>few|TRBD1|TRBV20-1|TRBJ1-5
TGCAGTGCTAAGTCGGACAGGGGTAGCAATCAGCCCCAGCATTTT
CSAKSDRGSNQPQHF
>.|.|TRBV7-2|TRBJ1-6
TGTGCCAGCAGCTTAAACAGGAATCGTTCACCCCTCCACTTT
CASSLNRNRSPLHF
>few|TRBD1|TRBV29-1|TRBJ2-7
TGCAGCGCATGGACAGGGGACCCTTACGAGCAGTACTTC
CSAWTGDPYEQYF
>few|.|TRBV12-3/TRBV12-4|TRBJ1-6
TGTGCCAGCAGTTCCAGCTATAATTCACCCCTCCACTTT
CASSSSYNSPLHF
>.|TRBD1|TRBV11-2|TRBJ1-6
TGTGCCAGCACATTCGGAGAGGAGGGGGCTGTATCCTATAATTCACCCCTCCACTTT
CASTFGEEGAVSYNSPLHF
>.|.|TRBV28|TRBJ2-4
TGTGCCAGCAGTTACCGGGAATATAGGGTGGGGGTAGCGGCCAAAAACATTCAGTACTTC
CASSYREYRVGVAAKNIQYF
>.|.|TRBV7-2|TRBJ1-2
TGTGCCAGCAGCTTGGGAGAGAGGTCCTATGGCTACACCTTC
CASSLGERSYGYTF
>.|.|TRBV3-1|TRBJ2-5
TGTGCCAGCAGCCAGTCGACCGTAGAGACCCAGTACTTC
CASSQSTVETQYF
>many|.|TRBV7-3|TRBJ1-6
TGTGCCAGCAGCAGAGAGGGACCCTATAATTCACCCCTCCACTTT
CASSREGPYNSPLHF